This TCR beta chain derives from a study of blood T cell repertoires in COVID-19. Study as a whole: COVID-19 samples, acute and convalescent, were from the United States, Italy and Spain. Sources were T cells, B-cell-depleted T cells, or PBMCs; the material itself was cDNA or gDNA.

This CDR3 is built from 16 residues. CDR1 is SGDLS and CDR2 is YYNGEE in the germline V gene. The V gene lost 0 bases and the J gene lost 0 bases, with 10 bases spanning the gap. The authors' processing: Cell counts per sample came from amplifying reference gene primers. Here immunoSEQ multiplex PCR was the method, and the copy in TCRdb shows in-frame clones only, minus some. V and J calls and clone size are given by that table; D and trimming were obtained from the DNA. Of over 110,000 clones in the sample, roughly 88% were seen once. Sequencing used peripheral blood. The chain joins TRBV9 to TRBJ1-3, with a possible D match to TRBD1 (5 bases). The TCR sequence derives from a human donor in a cohort sampled during active COVID-19. The CDR3 nucleotides are TGTGCCAGCAGCGTAGAAGGGGCTACCTCTGGAAACACCATATATTTT. Protein: CASSVEGATSGNTIYF.